The present T cell receptor (beta chain) was sequenced within a study of identical twins. This CDR3 comprises 15 residues. V lost 0 bases and J lost 4, with 11 bases in between. Germline V CDR1 and CDR2: LGHNA, YNFKEQ. The table lists this clonotype with a few counts. Using its own MiXCR run on the 5' RACE reads, TCRdb lists one record per CDR3 protein. The data contain 1.5 million to 2 million distinct CDR3 sequences, about 32% of them singletons. The chain couples TRBV4-2 to TRBJ2-3; no reliable D call. Sequenced material: cord blood. The source of this sequence is a newborn girl in good health. CDR3 amino acids: CASSQDAYISDTQYF. CDR3 bases: TGTGCCAGCAGCCAAGATGCCTATATTTCAGATACGCAGTATTTT.